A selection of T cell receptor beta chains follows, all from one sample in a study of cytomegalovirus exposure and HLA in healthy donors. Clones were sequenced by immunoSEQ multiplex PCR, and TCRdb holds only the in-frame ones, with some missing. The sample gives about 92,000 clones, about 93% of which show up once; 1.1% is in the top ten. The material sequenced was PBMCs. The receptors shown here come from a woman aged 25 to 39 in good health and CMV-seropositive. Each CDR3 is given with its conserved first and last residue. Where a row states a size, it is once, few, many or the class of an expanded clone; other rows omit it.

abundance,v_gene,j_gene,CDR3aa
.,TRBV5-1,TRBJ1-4,CASSLAATGVGEKLFF
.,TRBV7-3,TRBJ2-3,CASSLGTSGSLSTDTQYF
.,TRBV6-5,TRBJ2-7,CASSQPKYEQYF
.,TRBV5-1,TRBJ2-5,CASSLPGWEETQYF
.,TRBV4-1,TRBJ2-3,CASSQDGAGGPVDTQYF
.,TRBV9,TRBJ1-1,CASSLKTGDNTEAFF
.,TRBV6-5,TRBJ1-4,CASRGAALNEKLFF
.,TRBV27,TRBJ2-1,CASTGLGSYNEQFF
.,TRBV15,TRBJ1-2,CATTEAGGYYGYTF
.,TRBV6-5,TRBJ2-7,CASSYFGTGKYEQYF
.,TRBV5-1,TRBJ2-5,CASSYGTSGSEETQYF
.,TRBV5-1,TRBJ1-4,CASSFGTGLSANEKLFF
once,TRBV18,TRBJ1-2,CASSPRDSPSKYGYTF
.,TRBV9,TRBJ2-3,CASSGGRTQGRVTDTQYF
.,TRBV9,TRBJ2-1,CASSVEGTRGNNEQFF
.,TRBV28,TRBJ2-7,CASRLNYEQYF
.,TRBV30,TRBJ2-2,CAWEGLASTGELFF
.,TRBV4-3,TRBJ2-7,CASSQDLAGEDEQYF
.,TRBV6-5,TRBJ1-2,CASSDTVFYGYTF
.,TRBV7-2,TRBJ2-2,CASSYRTGGTGELFF
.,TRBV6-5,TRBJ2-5,CASSDRAETQYF
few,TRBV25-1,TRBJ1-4,CASSEFGGGVGDEKLFF
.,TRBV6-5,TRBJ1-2,CASSEGWFYGYTF
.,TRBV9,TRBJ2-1,CASSVGLYSGRTNEQFF
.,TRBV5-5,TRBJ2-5,CASSLARLAGTQYF
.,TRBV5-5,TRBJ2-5,CASSRVLAIGETQYF
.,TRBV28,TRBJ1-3,CASSLSAVGGNTIYF
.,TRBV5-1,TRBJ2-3,CASSLFSSTSTDTQYF
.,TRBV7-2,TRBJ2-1,CASSLELQYEQFF
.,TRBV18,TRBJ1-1,CASSRDQGDTEAFF
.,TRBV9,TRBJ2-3,CASSPTSGIEADTQYF
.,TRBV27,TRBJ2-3,CASSLAGQGSGTDTQYF
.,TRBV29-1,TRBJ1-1,CSANSQGVNTEAFF
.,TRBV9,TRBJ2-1,CASSVSGLAGTNEQFF
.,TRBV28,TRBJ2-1,CASSLSVGGEQFF
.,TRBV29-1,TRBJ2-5,CSVALQELIQETQYF
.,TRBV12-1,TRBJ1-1,CASSLRRQGNTEAFF
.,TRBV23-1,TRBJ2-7,CASSQSLQGPTYEQYF
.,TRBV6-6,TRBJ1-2,CASSYPGGERGYTF
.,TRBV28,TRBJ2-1,CASMSGSPSYNEQFF
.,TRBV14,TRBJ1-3,CASSHGVTGNTIYF
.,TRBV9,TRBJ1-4,CASSVGGTNEKLFF
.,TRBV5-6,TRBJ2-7,CASSLPGLGGLAGMAEQYF
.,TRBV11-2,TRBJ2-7,CASSGVSGRPEQYF
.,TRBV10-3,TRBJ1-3,CAISDPSTGRNTIYF
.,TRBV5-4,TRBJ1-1,CASSLAGRGGTEAFF
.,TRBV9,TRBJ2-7,CASSVEGHSYEQYF
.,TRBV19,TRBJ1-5,CASSTTGRGNQPQHF
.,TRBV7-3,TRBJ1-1,CASSFGVYTEAFF
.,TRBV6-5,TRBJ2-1,CASSSLFNEQFF
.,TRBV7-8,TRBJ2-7,CASSLAGLAGVLGYKQYF
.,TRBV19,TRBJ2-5,CASSIAGGQETQYF
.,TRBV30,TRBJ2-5,CAWGPGSAIQETQYF
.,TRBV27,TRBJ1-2,CASSFRTGYGYTF
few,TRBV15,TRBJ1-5,CATTQGTNQPQHF
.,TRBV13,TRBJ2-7,CASSTRDRGSYEQYF
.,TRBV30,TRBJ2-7,CAWSWRDHYEQYF